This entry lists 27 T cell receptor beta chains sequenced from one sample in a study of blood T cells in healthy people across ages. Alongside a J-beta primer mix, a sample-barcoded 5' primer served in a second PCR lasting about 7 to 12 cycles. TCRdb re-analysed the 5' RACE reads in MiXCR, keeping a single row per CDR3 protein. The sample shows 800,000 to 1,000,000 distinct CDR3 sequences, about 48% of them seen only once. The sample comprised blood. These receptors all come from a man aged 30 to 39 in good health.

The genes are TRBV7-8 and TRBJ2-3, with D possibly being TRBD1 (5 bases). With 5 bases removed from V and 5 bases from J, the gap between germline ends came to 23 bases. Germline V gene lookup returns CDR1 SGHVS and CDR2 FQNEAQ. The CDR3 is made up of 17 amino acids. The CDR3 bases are TGTGCCAGCAGCAGGCAGGGCAGGGTACTCTCGGGAGATACGCAGTATTTT. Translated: CASSRQGRVLSGDTQYF.

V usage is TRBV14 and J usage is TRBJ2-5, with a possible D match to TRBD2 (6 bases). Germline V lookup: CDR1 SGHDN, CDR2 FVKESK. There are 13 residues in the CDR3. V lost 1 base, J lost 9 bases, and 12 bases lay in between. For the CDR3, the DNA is TGTGCCAGCAGCCAAGTGGGGGAGGAGGCCCAGTACTTC. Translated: CASSQVGEEAQYF.

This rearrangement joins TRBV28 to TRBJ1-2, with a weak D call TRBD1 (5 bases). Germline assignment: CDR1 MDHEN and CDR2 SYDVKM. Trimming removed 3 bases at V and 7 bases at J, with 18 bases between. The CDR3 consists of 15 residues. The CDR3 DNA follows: TGTGCCAGCAGTTTTGCCGCGACGGGGCGTACTGGCTACACCTTC. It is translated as CASSFAATGRTGYTF.

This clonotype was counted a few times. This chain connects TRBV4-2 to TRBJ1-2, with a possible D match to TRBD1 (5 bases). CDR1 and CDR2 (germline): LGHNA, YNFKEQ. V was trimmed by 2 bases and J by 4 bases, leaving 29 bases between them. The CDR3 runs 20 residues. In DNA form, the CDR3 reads TGTGCCAGCAGCCAATCCAACCTTCGGACAAGCCCCCGGGCGGGCTATGGCTACACCTTC. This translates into CASSQSNLRTSPRAGYGYTF.

In DNA form, the CDR3 reads TGCAGCGTTGCGCGACCTGACCGGGGCAGGGGGGGGCTTGAAGCTTTCTTT. Protein product: CSVARPDRGRGGLEAFF. The rearrangement joins TRBV29-1 to TRBJ1-1; TRBD1 matches 7 bases. The CDR3 runs to 17 residues. Losses at the gene ends were 4 bases for V and 7 bases for J; bases not matched to a gene: 21. Germline V gene sequence: CDR1 SQVTM, CDR2 ANQGSEA.

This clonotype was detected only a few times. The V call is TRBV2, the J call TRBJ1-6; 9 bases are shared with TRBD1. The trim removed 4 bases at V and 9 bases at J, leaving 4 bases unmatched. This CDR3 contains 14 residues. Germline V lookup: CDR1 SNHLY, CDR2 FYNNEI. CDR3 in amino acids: CASSGGQGGSPLHF. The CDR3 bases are TGTGCCAGCAGTGGGGGACAGGGTGGTTCACCCCTCCACTTT.

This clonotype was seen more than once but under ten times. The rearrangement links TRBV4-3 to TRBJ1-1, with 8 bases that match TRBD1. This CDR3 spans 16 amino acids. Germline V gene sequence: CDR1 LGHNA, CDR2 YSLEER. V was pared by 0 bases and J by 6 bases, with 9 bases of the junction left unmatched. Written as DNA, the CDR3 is TGCGCCAGCAGCCAAGATAGGCAGGGGGCTTTAGCTGAAGCTTTCTTT. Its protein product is CASSQDRQGALAEAFF.

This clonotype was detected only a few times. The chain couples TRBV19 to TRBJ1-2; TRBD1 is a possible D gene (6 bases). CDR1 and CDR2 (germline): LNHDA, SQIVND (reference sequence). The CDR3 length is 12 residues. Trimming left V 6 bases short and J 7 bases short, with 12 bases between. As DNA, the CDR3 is TGTGCCAGTAGCGAGCAGGGGTTTGGCTACACCTTC. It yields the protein CASSEQGFGYTF.

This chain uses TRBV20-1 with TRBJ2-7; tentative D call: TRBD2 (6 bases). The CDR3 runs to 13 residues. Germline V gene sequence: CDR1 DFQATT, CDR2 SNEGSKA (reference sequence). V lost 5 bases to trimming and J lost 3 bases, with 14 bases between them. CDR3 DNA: TGCAGTGCTCAGACGGGACTCAACTACGAGCAGTACTTC. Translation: CSAQTGLNYEQYF.

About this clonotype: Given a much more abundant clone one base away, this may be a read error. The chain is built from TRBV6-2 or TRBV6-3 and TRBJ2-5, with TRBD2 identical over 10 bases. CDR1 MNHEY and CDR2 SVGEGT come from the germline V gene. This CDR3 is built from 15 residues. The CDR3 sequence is CAGSPRTSGKETQYF. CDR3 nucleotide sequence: TGTGCCGGCAGTCCCCGGACTAGCGGAAAAGAGACCCAGTACTTC.

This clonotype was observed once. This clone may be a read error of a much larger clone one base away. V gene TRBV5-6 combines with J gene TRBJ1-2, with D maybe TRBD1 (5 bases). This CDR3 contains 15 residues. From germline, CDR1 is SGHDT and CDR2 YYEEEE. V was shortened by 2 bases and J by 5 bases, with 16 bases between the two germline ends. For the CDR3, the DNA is TGTGCCAGCAGCTTTCGGGACTTGTGTAGATATGGCTACACCTTC. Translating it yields CASSFRDLCRYGYTF.

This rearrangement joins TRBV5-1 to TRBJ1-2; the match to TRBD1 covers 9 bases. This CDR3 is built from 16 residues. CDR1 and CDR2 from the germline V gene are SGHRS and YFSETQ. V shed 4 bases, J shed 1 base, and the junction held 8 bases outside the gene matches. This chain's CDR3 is CASSADRGFHNYGYTF. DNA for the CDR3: TGCGCCAGCAGCGCTGACAGGGGGTTTCATAACTATGGCTACACCTTC.

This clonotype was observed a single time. DNA for the CDR3: TGTGCCTGGAACGGTGGAAGCAATGAGCAGTTCTTC. This translates into CAWNGGSNEQFF. This chain uses TRBV25-1 with TRBJ2-1; D not certain. Germline assignment: CDR1 MGHDK and CDR2 SYGVNS. Deletions cut 11 bases from V and 6 bases from J, with 14 bases between. CDR3 length: 12 amino acids.

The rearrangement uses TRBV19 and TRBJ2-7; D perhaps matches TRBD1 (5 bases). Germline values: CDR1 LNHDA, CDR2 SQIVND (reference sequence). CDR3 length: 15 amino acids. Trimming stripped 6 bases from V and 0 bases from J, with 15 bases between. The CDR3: CASREGAESSYEQYF. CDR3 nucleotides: TGTGCCAGTAGAGAAGGGGCCGAAAGCTCCTACGAGCAGTACTTC.

The CDR3 sequence is CASSLSGTLGDEQFF. The CDR3 region has the DNA TGTGCCAGCAGTTTATCGGGGACATTAGGCGATGAGCAGTTCTTC. The genes are TRBV27 and TRBJ2-1, with a weak D call TRBD1 (6 bases). The CDR3 has 15 residues. CDR1 and CDR2 (germline): MNHEY, SMNVEV (reference sequence). Trimming cost V 0 bases and J 8 bases, with 14 bases left between them.

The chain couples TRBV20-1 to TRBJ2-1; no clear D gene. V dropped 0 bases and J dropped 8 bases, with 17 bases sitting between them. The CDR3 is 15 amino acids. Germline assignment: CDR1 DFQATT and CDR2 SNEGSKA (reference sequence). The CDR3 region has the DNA TGCAGTGCTAGAGATCGAGTAGGTGGATGGGATGAGCAGTTCTTC. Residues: CSARDRVGGWDEQFF.

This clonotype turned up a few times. In DNA form, the CDR3 reads TGCAGCGTTTGGGAAGGGGGCCTGAACACTGAAGCTTTCTTT. Translating it yields CSVWEGGLNTEAFF. V and J are TRBV29-1 and TRBJ1-1, with 7 bases aligning to TRBD1. V lost 5 bases, J lost 0 bases, and 6 bases stayed unmatched. The germline gives CDR1 SQVTM, CDR2 ANQGSEA. CDR3 size: 14 residues.

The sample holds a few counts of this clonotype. Here the CDR3 DNA reads TGTGCCAGCAGTTACTCCGTCCCAACGATCGGAAACATTCAGTACTTC. Translating it yields CASSYSVPTIGNIQYF. V gene TRBV6-5 combines with J gene TRBJ2-4; D call uncertain. The CDR3 length is 16 residues. Trimming cost V 0 bases and J 6 bases, with 15 bases left between them. The germline V gene encodes CDR1 MNHEY and CDR2 SVGAGI.

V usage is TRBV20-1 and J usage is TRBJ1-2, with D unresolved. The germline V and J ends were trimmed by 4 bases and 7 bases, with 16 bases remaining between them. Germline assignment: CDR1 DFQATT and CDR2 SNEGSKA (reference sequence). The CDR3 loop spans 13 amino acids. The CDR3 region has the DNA TGCAGTGCTACCCCCTTAGTTGCGGGTGGCTACACCTTC. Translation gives CSATPLVAGGYTF.

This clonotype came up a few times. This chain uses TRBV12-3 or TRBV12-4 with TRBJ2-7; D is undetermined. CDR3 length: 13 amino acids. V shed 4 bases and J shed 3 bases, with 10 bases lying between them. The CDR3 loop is CASSSASDYEQYF. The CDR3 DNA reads TGTGCCAGCAGTTCTGCCAGTGACTACGAGCAGTACTTC.

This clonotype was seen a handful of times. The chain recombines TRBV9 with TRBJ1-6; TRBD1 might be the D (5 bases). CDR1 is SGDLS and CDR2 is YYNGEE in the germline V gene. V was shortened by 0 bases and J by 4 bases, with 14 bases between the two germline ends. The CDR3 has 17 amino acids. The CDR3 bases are TGTGCCAGCAGCGTAGCTCCGGACATAGGGTATAATTCACCCCTCCACTTT. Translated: CASSVAPDIGYNSPLHF.

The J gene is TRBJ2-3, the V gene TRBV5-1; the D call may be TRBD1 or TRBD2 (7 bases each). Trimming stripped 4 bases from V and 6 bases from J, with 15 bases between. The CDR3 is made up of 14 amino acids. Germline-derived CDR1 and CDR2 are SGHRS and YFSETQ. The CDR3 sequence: CASSADREGDTQYF. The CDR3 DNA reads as TGCGCCAGCAGCGCAGACAGGGAGGGGGATACGCAGTATTTT.

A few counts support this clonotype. This CDR3 is CASSPGTSDFGEQFF. CDR3 coding DNA: TGTGCCAGCAGTCCGGGGACTAGCGATTTCGGTGAGCAGTTCTTC. V and J are TRBV6-2 or TRBV6-3 and TRBJ2-1; 10 bases line up with TRBD2. V was clipped by 5 bases and J by 9 bases; unmatched bases: 10. CDR1 and CDR2 from the germline V gene are MNHEY and SVGEGT. This CDR3 comprises 15 residues.

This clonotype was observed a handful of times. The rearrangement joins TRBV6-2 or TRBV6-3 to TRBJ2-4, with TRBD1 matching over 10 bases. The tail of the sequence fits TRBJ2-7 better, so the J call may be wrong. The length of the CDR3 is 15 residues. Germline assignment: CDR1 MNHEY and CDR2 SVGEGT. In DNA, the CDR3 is TGTGCCAGCAGGGGGGACAGGGGAGGCTCCTACGAGCAGTACTTC. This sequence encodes CASRGDRGGSYEQYF.

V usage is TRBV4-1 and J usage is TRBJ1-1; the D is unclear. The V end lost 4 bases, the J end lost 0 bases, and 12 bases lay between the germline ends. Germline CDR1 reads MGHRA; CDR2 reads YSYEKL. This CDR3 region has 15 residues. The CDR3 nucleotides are TGCGCCAGCAGCCTGAACTGGGGTTTGAACACTGAAGCTTTCTTT. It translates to CASSLNWGLNTEAFF.

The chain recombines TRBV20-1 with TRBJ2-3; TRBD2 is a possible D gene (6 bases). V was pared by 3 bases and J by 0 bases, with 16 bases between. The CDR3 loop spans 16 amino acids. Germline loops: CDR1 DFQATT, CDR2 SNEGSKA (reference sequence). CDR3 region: CSASLRGGPSTDTQYF. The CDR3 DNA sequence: TGCAGTGCTAGTTTGAGGGGAGGCCCTAGCACAGATACGCAGTATTTT.

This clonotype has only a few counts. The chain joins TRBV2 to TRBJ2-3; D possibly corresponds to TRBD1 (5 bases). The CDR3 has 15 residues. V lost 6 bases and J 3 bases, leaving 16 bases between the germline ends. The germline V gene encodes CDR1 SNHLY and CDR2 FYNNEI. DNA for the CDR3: TGTGCCAGCAGGGCACGAGCGACAGATACAGATACGCAGTATTTT. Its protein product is CASRARATDTDTQYF.